This TCR beta chain was identified during a study of blood T cell repertoires in COVID-19 (dated by TCRdb to about 2020). With respect to the entire study: Collaborator samples came from the United States, Italy and Spain and covered acute and convalescent phases of COVID-19. The prospective study material was composed of cDNA or gDNA derived from T cells, B-cell-depleted T cells, or PBMCs. The dataset comprised deeply sampled blood TCRbeta repertoires from subjects exposed to, actively infected with, or recovered from COVID-19. The repertoires were released in a freely available public database meant as a resource for research on the immune response to SARS-CoV-2. Samples were obtained from the ongoing ImmuneRACE study (first 160 participants) and from some 1,300 subjects provided by 6 global collaborators. A de-identified subject ID, COVID-19 status, age in years and sex were almost always included in the sample metadata. Where HLA class I and class II types were available, the types were taken from metadata supplied by the sample provider, not from assay-based typing. Broader findings and caveats from the paper: How much clinical and demographic metadata was included differed by source and by participant, and the metadata was provided uncurated.

Remarks on this clone: Its antigen remains undetermined. It has no much larger one-base neighbor in the sample; base qualities were not kept.

The immunoSEQ Assay, a bias-controlled multiplex PCR, was used to amplify TCRbeta CDR3 regions from genomic DNA. Per the original workflow: The number of nucleated cells in each sample was estimated by amplification of reference gene primers within the assay. To quantify the absolute abundance of each unique TCRbeta CDR3 rearrangement, sequence reads were collapsed and filtered. For each sample, productive Simpson clonality was calculated as the square root of Simpson's diversity index over productive rearrangements. In TCRdb, the immuneACCESS table is reduced to in-frame sequences with V and J assigned. These tables do not hold every clone; where another copy was compared, an unresolved V gene accounts for under half, and the others remain unexplained. V, J and clone size derive from that table, while D and trimming were established from the DNA sequence. The sample has approximately 80,000 clones on record, roughly 76% of them singletons. Approximately 15% of the sample belongs to the ten largest clones.

Via the germline V gene, CDR1 is MNHNS and CDR2 SASEGT. The CDR3 covers 20 residues, taking in both the cysteine and the phenylalanine. Just the 60-base CDR3 DNA is kept, in frame starting at base 1. Cut back by 4 bases and 4 bases, the V and J ends lie 29 bases apart. Each collaborating institution followed its own protocols to collect whole blood in K2EDTA tubes. For TCRbeta analysis, collaborator samples were shipped as frozen whole blood, as isolated PBMCs, or as DNA extracted from either sample type. The chain joins TRBV6-1 to TRBJ1-5; the D gene is perhaps TRBD1, from 6 matching bases. This receptor was identified in a man between 70 and 80 years old with active or convalescent COVID-19. The sequenced sample consisted of peripheral blood. The CDR3 loop reads CASSVLAGSDNRDQNQPQHF. The DNA sequence is given as TGTGCCAGCAGTGTCCTCGCCGGGTCGGATAACAGGGATCAGAATCAGCCCCAGCATTTT.